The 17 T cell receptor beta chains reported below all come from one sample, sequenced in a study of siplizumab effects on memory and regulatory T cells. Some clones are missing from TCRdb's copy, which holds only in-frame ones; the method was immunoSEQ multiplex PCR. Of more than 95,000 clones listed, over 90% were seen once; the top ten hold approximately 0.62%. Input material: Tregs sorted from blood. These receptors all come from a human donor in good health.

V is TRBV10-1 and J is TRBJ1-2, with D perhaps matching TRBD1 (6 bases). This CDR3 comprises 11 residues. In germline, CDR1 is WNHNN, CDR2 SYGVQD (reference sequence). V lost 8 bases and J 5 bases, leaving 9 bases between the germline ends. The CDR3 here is CASQQGYGYTF. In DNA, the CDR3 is TGCGCCAGCCAACAGGGTTATGGCTACACCTTC.

The CDR3, as DNA: TGTGCCAGCTCACCCGGACAGGCAAGCACAGATACGCAGTATTTT. Protein: CASSPGQASTDTQYF. The rearrangement uses TRBV18 and TRBJ2-3, with 7 bases lining up with TRBD1. The ends lost 3 bases at V and 0 bases at J; junction bases unmatched: 3. The CDR3 has 15 amino acids. Germline V gives CDR1 KGHSH, CDR2 LQKENI.

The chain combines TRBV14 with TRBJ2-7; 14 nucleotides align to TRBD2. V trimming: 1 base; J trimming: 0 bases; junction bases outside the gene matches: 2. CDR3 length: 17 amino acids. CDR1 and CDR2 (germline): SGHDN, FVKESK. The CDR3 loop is CASSQGGLAGDSYEQYF. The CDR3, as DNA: TGTGCCAGCAGCCAAGGGGGACTAGCGGGAGACTCCTACGAGCAGTACTTC.

The CDR3 spells CASSSDLETQYF. DNA of the CDR3: TGTGCCAGCAGCTCAGATCTGGAGACCCAGTACTTC. The V call is TRBV11-2, the J call TRBJ2-5; no clear D. Trimming removed 4 bases at V and 5 bases at J, with 8 bases between. The CDR3 length is 12 residues. Germline loops: CDR1 SGHAT, CDR2 FQNNGV.

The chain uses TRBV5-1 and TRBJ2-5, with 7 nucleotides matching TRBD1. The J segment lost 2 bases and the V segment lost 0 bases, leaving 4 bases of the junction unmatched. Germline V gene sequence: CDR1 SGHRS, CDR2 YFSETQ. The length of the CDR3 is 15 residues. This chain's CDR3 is CASSLASGQQETQYF. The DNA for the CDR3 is TGCGCCAGCAGCTTGGCATCGGGACAGCAAGAGACCCAGTACTTC.

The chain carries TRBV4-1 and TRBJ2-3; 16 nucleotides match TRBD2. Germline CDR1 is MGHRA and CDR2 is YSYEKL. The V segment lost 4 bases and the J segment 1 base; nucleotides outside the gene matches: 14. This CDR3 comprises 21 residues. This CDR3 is CASSRVLSGLAGGRGTDTQYF. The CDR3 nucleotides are TGCGCCAGCAGCCGAGTACTGTCGGGACTAGCGGGGGGGCGCGGCACAGATACGCAGTATTTT.

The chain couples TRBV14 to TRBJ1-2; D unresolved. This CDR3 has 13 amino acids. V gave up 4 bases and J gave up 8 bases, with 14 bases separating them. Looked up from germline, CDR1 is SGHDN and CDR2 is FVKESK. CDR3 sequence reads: CASSLVGPGGYTF. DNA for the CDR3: TGTGCCAGCAGCCTAGTAGGCCCCGGGGGCTACACCTTC.

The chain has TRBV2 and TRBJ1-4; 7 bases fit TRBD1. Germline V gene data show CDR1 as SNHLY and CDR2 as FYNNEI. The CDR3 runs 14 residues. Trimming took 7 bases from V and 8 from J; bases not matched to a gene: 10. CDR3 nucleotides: TGTGCCAGCAAGAGACAGGGTAGTCGAGAAAAACTGTTTTTT. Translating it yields CASKRQGSREKLFF.

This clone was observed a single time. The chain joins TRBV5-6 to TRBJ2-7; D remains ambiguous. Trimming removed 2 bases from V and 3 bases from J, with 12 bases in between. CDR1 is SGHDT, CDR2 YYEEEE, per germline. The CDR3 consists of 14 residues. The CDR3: CASSFMARDYEQYF. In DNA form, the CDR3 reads TGTGCCAGCAGCTTCATGGCAAGGGACTACGAGCAGTACTTC. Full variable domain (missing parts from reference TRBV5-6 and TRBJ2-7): DAGVTQSPTHLIKTRGQQVTLRCSPKSGHDTVSWYQQALGQGPQFIFQYYEEEERQRGNFPDRFSGHQFPNYSSELNVNALLLGDSALYLCASSFMARDYEQYFGPGTRLTVT.

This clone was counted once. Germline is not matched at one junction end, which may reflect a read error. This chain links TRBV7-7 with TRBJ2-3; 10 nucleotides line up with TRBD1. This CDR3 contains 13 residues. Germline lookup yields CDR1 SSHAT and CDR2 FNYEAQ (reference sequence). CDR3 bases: TGTGCTAGCAGCTTGGACAGGGGGGGTACGCAGTATTTT. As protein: CASSLDRGGTQYF.

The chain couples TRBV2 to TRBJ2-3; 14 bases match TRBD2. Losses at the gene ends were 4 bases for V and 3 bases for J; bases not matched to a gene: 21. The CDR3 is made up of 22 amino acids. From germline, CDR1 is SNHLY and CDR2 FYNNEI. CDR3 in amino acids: CASSAKGFLLTSGGVMTDTQYF. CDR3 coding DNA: TGTGCCAGCAGTGCTAAGGGCTTCCTTCTGACTAGCGGGGGGGTCATGACAGATACGCAGTATTTT.

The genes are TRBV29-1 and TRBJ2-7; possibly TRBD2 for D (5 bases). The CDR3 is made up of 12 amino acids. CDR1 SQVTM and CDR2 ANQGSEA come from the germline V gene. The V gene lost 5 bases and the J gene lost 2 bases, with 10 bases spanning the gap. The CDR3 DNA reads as TGCAGCGTTCGTGAGGGCCCCTACGAGCAGTACTTC. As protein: CSVREGPYEQYF.

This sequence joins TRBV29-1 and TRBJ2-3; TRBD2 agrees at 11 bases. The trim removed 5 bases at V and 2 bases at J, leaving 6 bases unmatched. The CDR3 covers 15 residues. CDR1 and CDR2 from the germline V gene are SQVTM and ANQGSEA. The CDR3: CSVKRLAGYTDTQYF. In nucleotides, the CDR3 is TGCAGCGTTAAACGACTAGCGGGGTACACAGATACGCAGTATTTT.

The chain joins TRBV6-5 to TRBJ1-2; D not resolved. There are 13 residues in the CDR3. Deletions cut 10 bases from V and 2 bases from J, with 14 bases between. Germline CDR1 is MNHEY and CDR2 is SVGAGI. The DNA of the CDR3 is TGTGCCACCCGCATCCGGCCGAACTATGGCTACACCTTC. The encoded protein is CATRIRPNYGYTF.

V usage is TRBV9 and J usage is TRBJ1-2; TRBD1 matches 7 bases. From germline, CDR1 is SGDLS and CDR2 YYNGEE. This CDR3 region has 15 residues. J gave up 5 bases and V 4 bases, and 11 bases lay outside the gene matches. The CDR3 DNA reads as TGTGCCAGCAGCCCTGGGGACAGCACGGGGTATGGCTACACCTTC. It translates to CASSPGDSTGYGYTF.

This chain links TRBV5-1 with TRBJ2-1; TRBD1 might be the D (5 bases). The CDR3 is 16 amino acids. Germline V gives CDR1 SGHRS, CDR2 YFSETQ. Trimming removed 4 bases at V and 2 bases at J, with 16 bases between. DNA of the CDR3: TGCGCCAGCAGCGGCACACAGGCCACCACCTACAATGAGCAGTTCTTC. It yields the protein CASSGTQATTYNEQFF.

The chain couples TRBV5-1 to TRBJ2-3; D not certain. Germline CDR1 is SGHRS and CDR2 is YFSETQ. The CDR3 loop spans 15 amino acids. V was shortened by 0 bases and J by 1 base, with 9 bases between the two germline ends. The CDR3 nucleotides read TGCGCCAGCAGCTTGGGGGCGTGGGGCACAGATACGCAGTATTTT. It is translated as CASSLGAWGTDTQYF.